What follows are 23 T cell receptor beta chains derived from one specimen sequenced in a study of cytotoxic CD8 clonotypes in ibrutinib-treated CLL. Measured with immunoSEQ multiplex PCR; TCRdb has only the in-frame clones, and not every one. The sample holds roughly 250,000 clones; 70% are singletons and the top ten take approximately 15%. The specimen was PBMCs, collected after 24 months of ibrutinib treatment. Source of these receptors: a human donor with chronic lymphocytic leukemia.

The gene calls are TRBV30 and TRBJ2-3, with D possibly being TRBD2 (5 bases). CDR3 length equals 14 residues. Trimming shortened V by 5 bases and J by 2 bases, and 14 bases separated the two germline ends. Germline V lookup: CDR1 GTSNPN, CDR2 SVGIG (reference sequence). The DNA of the CDR3 is TGTGCCTGGGGACTTCCGTATACCACAGATACGCAGTATTTT. Residues: CAWGLPYTTDTQYF.

The V call is TRBV29-1, the J call TRBJ2-4; maybe TRBD2 (5 bases). With 6 bases removed from V and 1 base from J, the gap between germline ends came to 19 bases. CDR3 length: 16 residues. Germline CDR1 and CDR2: SQVTM and ANQGSEA. The CDR3 sequence is CSVSSATRGAKNIQYF. For the CDR3, the DNA is TGCAGCGTATCCTCCGCAACGAGAGGGGCCAAAAACATTCAGTACTTC.

On this clone: This specimen includes other DNA sequences encoding the same CDR3. The chain employs TRBV9 and TRBJ2-1, with 11 bases aligning to TRBD2. Germline V gene sequence: CDR1 SGDLS, CDR2 YYNGEE. The CDR3 is 18 residues long. V trimming: 0 bases; J trimming: 5 bases; junction bases outside the gene matches: 10. The chain's CDR3 is CASSVALGTSGGDNEQFF. CDR3 sequence (DNA): TGTGCCAGCAGCGTAGCCCTGGGGACTAGCGGAGGGGACAATGAGCAGTTCTTC.

The J gene is TRBJ1-1, the V gene TRBV28, with D maybe TRBD1 (6 bases). V lost 5 bases to trimming and J lost 1 base, with 14 bases between them. This CDR3 comprises 15 residues. The germline V gene encodes CDR1 MDHEN and CDR2 SYDVKM. The CDR3 here is CASSPTGLRNTEAFF. CDR3 bases: TGTGCCAGCAGTCCGACAGGACTAAGGAACACTGAAGCTTTCTTT.

The V gene is TRBV29-1, the J gene TRBJ2-7, with TRBD2 identical over 7 bases. Per the germline V gene, CDR1 is SQVTM and CDR2 is ANQGSEA. Losses at the gene ends were 8 bases for V and 2 bases for J; bases not matched to a gene: 9. The CDR3 is made up of 13 amino acids. The CDR3 reads CSTQSGTTYEQYF. Here the CDR3 DNA reads TGCAGCACTCAAAGCGGGACCACCTACGAGCAGTACTTC.

In DNA form, the CDR3 reads TGTGCAAGTCGCTTAGCAGGGACTAATGAAAAACTGTTTTTT. It translates to CASRLAGTNEKLFF. J is TRBJ1-4 and V is TRBV12-2. TRBV12-2 is described as a pseudogene. The CDR3 consists of 14 residues.

This sequence joins TRBV18 and TRBJ2-3, with TRBD2 as a possible D gene (5 bases). Trimming left V 3 bases short and J 1 base short, with 8 bases between. Germline CDR1 reads KGHSH; CDR2 reads LQKENI. The CDR3 consists of 14 residues. The CDR3 loop is CASSPRGGTDTQYF. CDR3 DNA sequence: TGTGCCAGCTCACCTCGGGGAGGCACAGATACGCAGTATTTT.

This clone was seen a few times. This rearrangement joins TRBV7-9 to TRBJ1-3; 9 bases fit TRBD1. This CDR3 has 16 amino acids. V dropped 3 bases and J dropped 5; count of bases not matched to a gene: 8. Germline V gene sequence: CDR1 SEHNR, CDR2 FQNEAQ (reference sequence). CDR3 amino acids: CASSFSTGGSRNTIYF. The CDR3 DNA reads as TGTGCCAGCAGCTTTTCGACAGGGGGTTCGCGAAACACCATATATTTT.

The chain employs TRBV5-1 and TRBJ2-3; D remains unclear. Between the trimmed V and J ends, which lost 0 bases and 2 bases, there was a span of 7 bases. CDR1 is SGHRS and CDR2 is YFSETQ in the germline V gene. There are 14 residues in the CDR3. CDR3 DNA: TGCGCCAGCAGCTTGGGGGATTACACAGATACGCAGTATTTT. Translation gives CASSLGDYTDTQYF.

The chain has TRBV30 and TRBJ1-2; D gene ambiguous. Per the germline V gene, CDR1 is GTSNPN and CDR2 is SVGIG (reference sequence). V lost 1 base and J 8 bases, leaving 11 bases between the germline ends. There are 12 residues in the CDR3. This chain's CDR3 is CAWSDRTRGYTF. Here the CDR3 DNA reads TGTGCCTGGAGTGATAGGACCCGGGGCTACACCTTC.

V and J are TRBV1 and TRBJ1-4; the DNA was not used to check the table's D call, TRBD1. TRBV1 has pseudogene status. The CDR3 length is 13 residues. The CDR3 DNA is TGCACCAGCAGCCAGTCCTGGCAGGAAAAACTGTTTTTT. It encodes CTSSQSWQEKLFF.

The CDR3 DNA reads as TGTGCCAGTAGTATTCTCTCTGGGGCCAACGTCCTGACTTTC. Protein sequence: CASSILSGANVLTF. This rearrangement joins TRBV19 to TRBJ2-6; no clear D gene. The germline V gene encodes CDR1 LNHDA and CDR2 SQIVND (reference sequence). CDR3 size: 14 residues. V lost 3 bases, J lost 0 bases, and 3 bases lay in between.

CDR3 in amino acids: CASSLLRAFF. In DNA form, the CDR3 reads TGTGCCAGCAGCCTCCTCCGAGCTTTCTTT. The genes are TRBV6-6 and TRBJ1-1, with unresolved D. The germline V and J ends were trimmed by 6 bases and 10 bases, with 9 bases remaining between them. This CDR3 region has 10 residues. Germline V CDR1 and CDR2: MNHNY, SVGAGI (reference sequence).

The gene calls are TRBV11-3 and TRBJ2-5, with no clear D. Trimming stripped 3 bases from V and 5 bases from J, with 13 bases between. This CDR3 region has 14 residues. The germline V gene encodes CDR1 SGHNT and CDR2 YENEEA. CDR3 residues: CASSFPGQPETQYF. CDR3 sequence (DNA): TGTGCCAGCAGCTTCCCGGGCCAACCTGAGACCCAGTACTTC.

The chain recombines TRBV6-1 with TRBJ2-7, with a possible D match to TRBD1 (5 bases). CDR3 length equals 14 residues. Germline V gives CDR1 MNHNS, CDR2 SASEGT. Trimming took 0 bases from V and 6 from J, leaving 12 bases between them. As DNA, the CDR3 is TGTGCCAGCAGTGAAGCATATAGGGGCGCCGAGCAGTACTTC. Translating gives CASSEAYRGAEQYF.

This clone was seen more than once but under ten times. The chain has TRBV28 and TRBJ1-1; a weak D match, TRBD1 (5 bases). CDR1 and CDR2 (germline): MDHEN, SYDVKM. The V end lost 9 bases, the J end lost 5 bases, and 16 bases lay between the germline ends. The CDR3 consists of 13 residues. CDR3: CASFWGEGTEAFF. The CDR3 nucleotides read TGTGCCAGTTTCTGGGGAGAGGGGACTGAAGCTTTCTTT.

The chain links TRBV7-8 to TRBJ2-7; 7 nucleotides align to TRBD2. The CDR3 is 14 residues long. Germline values: CDR1 SGHVS, CDR2 FQNEAQ. V was pared by 8 bases and J by 4 bases, with 11 bases of the junction left unmatched. The DNA of the CDR3 is TGTGCCAGCCAAATTAGCGGGCCATTGTACGAGCAGTACTTC. Encoded protein: CASQISGPLYEQYF.

This clone was observed a handful of times. CDR3 nucleotides: TGCAGTGCCCAGCGGCGCTACACCTTC. This translates into CSAQRRYTF. J is TRBJ1-2 and V is TRBV20-1; the D is unclear. The CDR3 is 9 residues long. Germline lookup yields CDR1 DFQATT and CDR2 SNEGSKA (reference sequence). The V and J ends lost 6 bases and 9 bases respectively, with 8 bases between them.

This chain uses TRBV25-1 with TRBJ1-4; TRBD1 agrees at 7 bases. V dropped 4 bases and J dropped 7; count of bases not matched to a gene: 9. The CDR3 has 15 residues. Germline loops: CDR1 MGHDK, CDR2 SYGVNS. The CDR3 region has the DNA TGTGCCAGCAGTGCCTGGGGAGGGGGCGTTGAAAAACTGTTTTTT. Translation: CASSAWGGGVEKLFF.

This rearrangement joins TRBV27 to TRBJ1-5, with 7 bases matching TRBD1. CDR1 is MNHEY, CDR2 SMNVEV, per germline (reference sequence). V lost 5 bases and J lost 2; bases outside the gene matches: 6. The CDR3 contains 15 residues. CDR3 loop: CASSPGGVRNQPQHF. As DNA, the CDR3 is TGTGCCAGCAGTCCAGGGGGGGTCCGCAATCAGCCCCAGCATTTT.

In its sample, this clone was seen once. The V and J genes are TRBV18 and TRBJ2-7; 11 bases are a match to TRBD2. This CDR3 region has 16 residues. Germline V gene sequence: CDR1 KGHSH, CDR2 LQKENI. Trimming removed 1 base from V and 6 bases from J; junction bases left unmatched: 8. This CDR3 is CASSPLGSSGRSEQYF. As DNA, the CDR3 is TGTGCCAGCTCACCACTTGGGTCTAGCGGGAGGAGCGAGCAGTACTTC.

V and J are TRBV6-6 and TRBJ1-1; D unresolved. Germline values: CDR1 MNHNY, CDR2 SVGAGI (reference sequence). The V and J ends lost 0 bases and 4 bases respectively, with 6 bases between them. The CDR3 extends over 13 amino acids. The CDR3 DNA is TGTGCCAGCAGTTACTCGGGAATCACTGAAGCTTTCTTT. Translated, it gives CASSYSGITEAFF.

This clone was seen only a few times. The V and J genes are TRBV14 and TRBJ1-2; D is undetermined. CDR3 length: 12 amino acids. With 4 bases removed from V and 8 bases from J, the gap between germline ends came to 11 bases. In germline, CDR1 is SGHDN, CDR2 FVKESK. This CDR3 is CASSLGPAGYTF. The DNA of the CDR3 is TGTGCCAGCAGCCTTGGACCAGCGGGCTACACCTTC.